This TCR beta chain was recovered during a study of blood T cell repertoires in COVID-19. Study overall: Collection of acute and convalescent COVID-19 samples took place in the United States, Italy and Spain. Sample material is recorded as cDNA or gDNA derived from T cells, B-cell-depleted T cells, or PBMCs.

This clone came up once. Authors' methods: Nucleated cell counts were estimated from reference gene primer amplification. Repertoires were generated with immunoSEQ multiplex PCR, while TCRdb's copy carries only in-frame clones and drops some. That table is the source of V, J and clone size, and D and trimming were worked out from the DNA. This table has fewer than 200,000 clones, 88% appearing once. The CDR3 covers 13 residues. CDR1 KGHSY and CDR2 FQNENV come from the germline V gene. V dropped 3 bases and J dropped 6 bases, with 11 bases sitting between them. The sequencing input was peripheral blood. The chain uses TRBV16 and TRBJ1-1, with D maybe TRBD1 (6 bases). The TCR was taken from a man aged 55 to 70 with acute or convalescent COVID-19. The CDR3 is CASSQRQESEAFF. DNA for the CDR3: TGTGCCAGCAGCCAGCGACAGGAGTCTGAAGCTTTCTTT.